This T cell receptor (beta chain) came from a study of cytomegalovirus exposure and HLA in healthy donors. Study context: Early release data held some 80 million unique TCRs from HLA-typed donors.

CDR3 length equals 16 residues. Germline V lookup: CDR1 SGHTA, CDR2 FQGTGA. The V and J ends lost 0 bases and 4 bases, in that order; junction bases with no gene match: 4. The PCR made use of 60 Vbeta and 13 Jbeta primers. Sequenced by immunoSEQ multiplex PCR; TCRdb stores in-frame clones only, minus some. The sample has approximately 200,000 clones; roughly 77% are singletons. The sample was PBMCs. The sequence was collected from a man aged 25-45 years in good health and CMV-seropositive. The V gene is TRBV7-3, the J gene TRBJ2-1; 9 bases agree with TRBD2. The CDR3 here is CASSLTGSGRYNEQFF. The CDR3 DNA follows: TGTGCCAGCAGCTTAACGGGTAGCGGGAGATACAATGAGCAGTTCTTC.